The 24 T cell receptor beta chains in this list originate from one sample, sequenced in a study of CXCR3-negative and CXCR3-positive naive CD8 T cells. Through 5' RACE with UMI labels, the TRB cDNA libraries were prepared. One entry per CDR3 protein, without DNA, is what TCRdb gives after re-calling the 5' RACE reads. This table holds 100,000 to 150,000 distinct CDR3 sequences. Material for sequencing was naive CXCR3- CD8+ T cells from blood. The subset: CD45RO-CCR7+CD27+CD95- naive CD8+ T cells lacking CXCR3 (TNR3-). The receptors shown here come from a human donor in good health. Some clones in this sample may be carry-over from other donors' samples.

This chain joins TRBV7-9 and TRBJ2-3; TCRdb calls TRBD2, which cannot be checked without DNA. CDR1 is SEHNR, CDR2 FQNEAQ, per germline (reference sequence). This CDR3 has 17 amino acids. Here the CDR3 reads CASSLSPWEPSSDTQYF.

This chain joins TRBV7-2 and TRBJ2-5; checking the TCRdb D call of TRBD1 is not possible without DNA. This CDR3 comprises 15 residues. Germline CDR1 and CDR2: SGHTA and FQGNSA. The CDR3 region is CASSSPSGIRETQYF. Full variable domain (remainder filled in from reference TRBV7-2 and TRBJ2-5): GAGVSQSPSNKVTEKGKDVELRCDPISGHTALYWYRQSLGQGLEFLIYFQGNSAPDKSGLPSDRFSAERTGGSVSTLTIQRTQQEDSAVYLCASSSPSGIRETQYFGPGTRLLVL.

The rearrangement joins TRBV19 to TRBJ2-1; TCRdb's D call, TRBD1, is unchecked because there is no DNA. Germline lookup yields CDR1 LNHDA and CDR2 SQIVND (reference sequence). The CDR3 runs to 15 residues. This CDR3 reads CASSARDSSYNEQFF.

The chain links TRBV20-1 to TRBJ2-2; TCRdb calls TRBD2, which cannot be checked without DNA. CDR1 is DFQATT and CDR2 is SNEGSKA in the germline V gene (reference sequence). CDR3 length: 15 amino acids. CDR3 loop: CSAPLAGAHTGELFF.

The chain joins TRBV4-2 to TRBJ2-2; the TCRdb call, TRBD2, lacks DNA for checking. The CDR3 has 18 amino acids. Germline CDR1 reads LGHNA; CDR2 reads YNFKEQ. CDR3 protein: CASSQDGPRDLNTGELFF.

V is TRBV20-1 and J is TRBJ2-5. The CDR3 spans 11 residues. CDR1 is DFQATT and CDR2 is SNEGSKA in the germline V gene (reference sequence). The CDR3 loop is CSARPTDVQHF.

This chain links TRBV12-3 or TRBV12-4 with TRBJ1-2. The CDR3 loop spans 13 amino acids. CDR3 amino acids: CASSLGQVNGYTF.

The V call is TRBV7-6, the J call TRBJ1-6. The CDR3 runs 16 residues. The germline V gene has CDR1 SGHVS and CDR2 FNYEAQ. The CDR3 reads CASSSSRGGVNSPLHF.

The chain has TRBV6-5 and TRBJ2-3. Germline V gives CDR1 MNHEY, CDR2 SVGAGI. This CDR3 has 13 amino acids. This CDR3 is CASSYGDADTQYF.

The chain recombines TRBV5-1 with TRBJ2-1. The CDR3 has 16 residues. Germline CDR1 reads SGHRS; CDR2 reads YFSETQ. The CDR3 protein is CASSLADPISYNEQFF.

The chain couples TRBV7-6 to TRBJ2-3. The V gene's germline CDR1 is SGHVS and CDR2 FNYEAQ. This CDR3 is 14 amino acids long. The CDR3 loop is CASSFSGSTDTQYF.

V gene TRBV6-5 combines with J gene TRBJ1-1; the D call of TRBD1 rests on TCRdb alone, since no DNA is present to check it. Per germline, CDR1 MNHEY and CDR2 SVGAGI. CDR3 length: 13 amino acids. This CDR3 reads CASSAGLDTEAFF.

The V call is TRBV23-1, the J call TRBJ2-5; TCRdb calls TRBD1, which cannot be checked without DNA. TRBV23-1 is identified as an open reading frame with a role that is uncertain. This CDR3 comprises 15 residues. The CDR3 region is CASSQSDRREETQYF.

The chain has TRBV29-1 and TRBJ2-7; TCRdb lists TRBD1, though no DNA is available to test this call. The CDR3 loop spans 11 amino acids. The germline V gene has CDR1 SQVTM and CDR2 ANQGSEA. The CDR3 region is CSATGNYEQYF.

The rearrangement uses TRBV27 and TRBJ2-3. Germline CDR1 is MNHEY and CDR2 is SMNVEV (reference sequence). This CDR3 region has 13 residues. The CDR3 loop is CASSSVNTDTQYF.

The rearrangement joins TRBV21-1 to TRBJ2-3; TCRdb names TRBD1, which stays unverified in the absence of DNA. TRBV21-1 is classified as a pseudogene. The CDR3 extends over 18 amino acids. The CDR3 reads CASSKGGLQGDPSDTQYF.

This CDR3 reads CASSFDWTAPARLESNTGELFF. V is TRBV28 and J is TRBJ2-2; TCRdb outputs TRBD1, but without DNA this stays unchecked. The germline CDR1 and CDR2 sequences are MDHEN and SYDVKM. The CDR3 consists of 22 residues.

The rearrangement links TRBV29-1 to TRBJ1-2; the TCRdb call, TRBD1, lacks DNA for checking. The CDR3 is 14 amino acids. Germline V gene sequence: CDR1 SQVTM, CDR2 ANQGSEA. CDR3 loop: CSVYVTGEGWGYTF.

V usage is TRBV7-8 and J usage is TRBJ1-5; with no DNA, the TCRdb D assignment of TRBD1 cannot be verified. The germline V gene encodes CDR1 SGHVS and CDR2 FQNEAQ. This CDR3 spans 16 amino acids. This CDR3 is CASSLEQGWSNQPQHF.

This chain joins TRBV7-9 and TRBJ2-1. There are 17 residues in the CDR3. CDR1 SEHNR and CDR2 FQNEAQ come from the germline V gene (reference sequence). The chain's CDR3 is CASSLYLRETSYNEQFF.

This chain joins TRBV28 and TRBJ2-3; TCRdb reports TRBD1, a call that lacks DNA to check it against. The CDR3 is 16 residues long. From germline, CDR1 is MDHEN and CDR2 SYDVKM. The chain's CDR3 is CASSEASDSFTDTQYF. The full variable domain, with the rest looked up from reference TRBV28 and TRBJ2-3, is DVKVTQSSRYLVKRTGEKVFLECVQDMDHENMFWYRQDPGLGLRLIYFSYDVKMKEKGDIPEGYSVSREKKERFSLILESASTNQTSMYLCASSEASDSFTDTQYFGPGTRLTVL.

The chain recombines TRBV9 with TRBJ2-1; TCRdb returns TRBD1, unconfirmable since there is no DNA. This CDR3 has 17 amino acids. Germline-derived CDR1 and CDR2 are SGDLS and YYNGEE. CDR3 loop: CASSASISGVSYNEQFF.

This rearrangement joins TRBV7-9 to TRBJ1-2. Germline assignment: CDR1 SEHNR and CDR2 FQNEAQ (reference sequence). There are 14 residues in the CDR3. The CDR3 region is CASSLAYGDYGYTF.

J is TRBJ2-7 and V is TRBV29-1. The CDR3 runs to 12 residues. Per germline, CDR1 SQVTM and CDR2 ANQGSEA. CDR3 in amino acids: CSVKGGKLEQYF.